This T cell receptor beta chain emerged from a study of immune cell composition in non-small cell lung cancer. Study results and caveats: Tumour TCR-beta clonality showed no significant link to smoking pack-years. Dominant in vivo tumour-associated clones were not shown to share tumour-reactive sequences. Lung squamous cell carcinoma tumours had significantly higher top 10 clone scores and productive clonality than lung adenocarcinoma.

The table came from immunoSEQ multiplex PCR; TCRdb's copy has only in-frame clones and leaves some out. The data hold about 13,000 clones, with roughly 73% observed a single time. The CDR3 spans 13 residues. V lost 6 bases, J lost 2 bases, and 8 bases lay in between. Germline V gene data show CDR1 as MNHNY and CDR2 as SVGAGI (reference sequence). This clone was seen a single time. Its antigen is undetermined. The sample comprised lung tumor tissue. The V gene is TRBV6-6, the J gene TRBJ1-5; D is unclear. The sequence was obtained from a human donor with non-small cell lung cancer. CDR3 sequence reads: CASRSVGNQPQHF. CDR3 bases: TGTGCCAGCAGGTCAGTGGGCAATCAGCCCCAGCATTTT.